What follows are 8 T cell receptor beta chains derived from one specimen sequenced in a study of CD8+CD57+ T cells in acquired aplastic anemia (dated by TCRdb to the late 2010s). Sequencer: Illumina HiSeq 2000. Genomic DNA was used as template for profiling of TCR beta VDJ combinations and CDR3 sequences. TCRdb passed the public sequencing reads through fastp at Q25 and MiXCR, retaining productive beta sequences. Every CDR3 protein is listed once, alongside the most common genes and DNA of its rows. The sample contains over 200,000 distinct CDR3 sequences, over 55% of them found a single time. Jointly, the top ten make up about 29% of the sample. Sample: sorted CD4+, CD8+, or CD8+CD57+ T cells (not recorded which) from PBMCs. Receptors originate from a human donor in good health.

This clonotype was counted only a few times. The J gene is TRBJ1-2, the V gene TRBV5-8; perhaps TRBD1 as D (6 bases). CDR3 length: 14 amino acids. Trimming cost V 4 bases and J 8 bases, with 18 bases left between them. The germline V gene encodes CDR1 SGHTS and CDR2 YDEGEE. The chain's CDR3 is CASSLDTGTWGYTF. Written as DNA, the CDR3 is TGTGCCAGCAGCCTAGATACAGGGACGTGGGGCTACACCTTC.

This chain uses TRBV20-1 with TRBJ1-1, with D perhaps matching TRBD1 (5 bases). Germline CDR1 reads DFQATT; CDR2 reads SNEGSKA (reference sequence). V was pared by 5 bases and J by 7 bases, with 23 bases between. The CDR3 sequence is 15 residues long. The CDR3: CSASNPGSSYNEAFF. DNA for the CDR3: TGCAGTGCTTCTAACCCAGGGAGCTCCTACAATGAAGCTTTCTTT.

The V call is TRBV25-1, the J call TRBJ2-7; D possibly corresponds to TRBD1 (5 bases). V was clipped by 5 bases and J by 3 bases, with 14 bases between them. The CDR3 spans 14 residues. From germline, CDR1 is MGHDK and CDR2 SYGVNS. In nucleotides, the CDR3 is TGTGCCAGCAGTCGGGCAGGGAAGGGCTACGAGCAGTACTTC. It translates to CASSRAGKGYEQYF.

CDR3 coding DNA: TGCGCCAGCAAAGGGACAGGGGCCACTGAAGCTTTCTTT. It specifies CASKGTGATEAFF. The J gene is TRBJ1-1, the V gene TRBV10-2; 10 positions match TRBD1. The CDR3 totals 13 residues. V trimming: 7 bases; J trimming: 4 bases; junction bases outside the gene matches: 3. Germline V lookup: CDR1 WSHSY, CDR2 SAAADI.

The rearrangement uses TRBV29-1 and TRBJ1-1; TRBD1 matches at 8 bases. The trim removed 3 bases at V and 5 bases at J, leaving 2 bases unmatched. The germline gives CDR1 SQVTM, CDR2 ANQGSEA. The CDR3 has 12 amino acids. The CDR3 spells CSVDRGQTEAFF. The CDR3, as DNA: TGCAGCGTTGACAGGGGGCAAACTGAAGCTTTCTTT. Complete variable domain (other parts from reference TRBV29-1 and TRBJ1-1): SAVISQKPSRDICQRGTSLTIQCQVDSQVTMMFWYRQQPGQSLTLIATANQGSEATYESGFVIDKFPISRPNLTFSTLTVSNMSPEDSSIYLCSVDRGQTEAFFGQGTRLTVV.

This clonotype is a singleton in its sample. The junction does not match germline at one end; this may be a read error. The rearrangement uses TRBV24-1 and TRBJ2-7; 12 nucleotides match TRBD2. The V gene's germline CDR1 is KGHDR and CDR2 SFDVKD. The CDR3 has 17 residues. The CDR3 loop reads CAASSLRTSGIGYEQYF. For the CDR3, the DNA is TGTGCCGCCAGCAGCCTTAGGACTAGCGGGATTGGATACGAGCAGTACTTC.

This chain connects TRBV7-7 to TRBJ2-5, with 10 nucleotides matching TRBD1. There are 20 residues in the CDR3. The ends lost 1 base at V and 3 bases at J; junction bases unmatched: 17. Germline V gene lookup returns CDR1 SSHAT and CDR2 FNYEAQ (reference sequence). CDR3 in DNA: TGTGCCAGCAGCTTAGGACAGGGGGCGCGGGCGAAGGTTGCAGAAGAGACCCAGTACTTC. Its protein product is CASSLGQGARAKVAEETQYF.

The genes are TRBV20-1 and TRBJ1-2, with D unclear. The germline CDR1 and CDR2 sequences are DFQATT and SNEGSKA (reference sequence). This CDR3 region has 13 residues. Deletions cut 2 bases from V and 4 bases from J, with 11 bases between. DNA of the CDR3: TGCAGTGCTAGATATTCCAGGATCTATGGCTACACCTTC. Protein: CSARYSRIYGYTF.